Following are 30 T cell receptor beta chains from one sample sequenced in a study of shared clonotypes between healthy human individuals. Clones were sequenced by immunoSEQ multiplex PCR, and TCRdb holds only the in-frame ones, with some missing. The sample gives about 490,000 clones, 75% to 85% of which show up once; about an eighth is in the top ten. Material: PBMCs. Every receptor here comes from a woman between 40 and 50 years old in good health. Some clones in this sample may be carry-over from other donors' samples.

The table lists this clone with many counts. The sample contains more than one DNA sequence encoding this CDR3. This chain joins TRBV7-9 and TRBJ1-2, with D perhaps matching TRBD1 (5 bases). The CDR3 is 15 residues long. In germline, CDR1 is SEHNR, CDR2 FQNEAQ (reference sequence). V shed 5 bases and J shed 1 base, with 14 bases lying between them. The CDR3 DNA is TGTGCCAGCAGCCCTAGACAGAAGGTTAACTATGGCTACACCTTC. This gives the protein CASSPRQKVNYGYTF.

This clone was observed a single time. The germline gene is not matched at one end of the junction; a read error may be the cause. The chain combines TRBV7-9 with TRBJ2-1, with 9 positions matching TRBD1. Germline CDR1 reads SEHNR; CDR2 reads FQNEAQ (reference sequence). The CDR3 consists of 14 residues. In DNA form, the CDR3 reads TGTGCCAGCAGCTCACAGGGGGCTGGCAATGGGCAGTTCTTC. This codes for CASSSQGAGNGQFF.

The genes are TRBV11-2 and TRBJ2-3; 7 bases are a match to TRBD2. Germline CDR1 SGHAT, CDR2 FQNNGV. Germline trimming cut 4 bases from V and 2 bases from J; bases unmatched to any gene: 9. This CDR3 has 16 residues. The CDR3 loop is CASSWVAGDLTDTQYF. DNA for the CDR3: TGTGCCAGCAGCTGGGTTGCGGGAGATCTCACAGATACGCAGTATTTT.

This clone came up once. The chain is built from TRBV9 and TRBJ2-2; no reliable D call. Germline V gene data show CDR1 as SGDLS and CDR2 as YYNGEE. V lost 0 bases and J lost 4, with 13 bases in between. This CDR3 has 16 amino acids. The CDR3 reads CASSVAGADVTGELFF. CDR3 in DNA: TGTGCCAGCAGCGTAGCTGGTGCAGATGTCACCGGGGAGCTGTTTTTT.

V and J are TRBV7-3 and TRBJ2-3; TRBD1 matches 9 bases. The junction had 6 bases not matched to a gene; V was cut back by 5 bases and J by 3 bases. Germline loops: CDR1 SGHTA, CDR2 FQGTGA. This CDR3 comprises 15 residues. The DNA of the CDR3 is TGTGCCAGCAGCCCCACAGGGGGCAGAACAGATACGCAGTATTTT. It is translated as CASSPTGGRTDTQYF.

The V gene is TRBV6-5, the J gene TRBJ2-7; no definite D call. The CDR3 runs to 12 residues. V dropped 4 bases and J dropped 6 bases, with 10 bases sitting between them. CDR1 MNHEY and CDR2 SVGAGI come from the germline V gene. The CDR3 sequence is CASSSSWGEQYF. The CDR3 nucleotides read TGTGCCAGCAGTTCCTCGTGGGGCGAGCAGTACTTC.

The chain has TRBV5-4 and TRBJ2-7; 9 bases are shared with TRBD1. The CDR3 extends over 13 amino acids. Per the germline V gene, CDR1 is SGHNT and CDR2 is YYREEE (reference sequence). Losses at the gene ends were 4 bases for V and 5 bases for J; bases not matched to a gene: 4. CDR3 bases: TGTGCCAGCAGCAGGGGACAGGGTGACGAGCAGTACTTC. Its translation is CASSRGQGDEQYF. The variable domain in full, completed from reference TRBV5-4 and TRBJ2-7, reads ETGVTQSPTHLIKTRGQQVTLRCSSQSGHNTVSWYQQALGQGPQFIFQYYREEENGRGNFPPRFSGLQFPNYSSELNVNALELDDSALYLCASSRGQGDEQYFGPGTRLTVT.

V and J are TRBV7-9 and TRBJ1-3; D might be TRBD1 (6 bases). Deletions cut 2 bases from V and 3 bases from J, with 8 bases between. The CDR3 has 14 amino acids. CDR1 and CDR2 (germline): SEHNR, FQNEAQ (reference sequence). CDR3 sequence reads: CASSLTGYGNTIYF. CDR3 sequence (DNA): TGTGCCAGCAGCTTAACAGGGTATGGAAACACCATATATTTT.

This clone occurred many times. V usage is TRBV5-1 and J usage is TRBJ2-5; 12 bases line up with TRBD2. The CDR3 contains 16 residues. The V and J ends lost 1 base and 4 bases, in that order; junction bases with no gene match: 5. CDR1 is SGHRS and CDR2 is YFSETQ in the germline V gene. Written as DNA, the CDR3 is TGCGCCAGCAGCTTGTCTAGCGGGAGGGCTTTAGAGACCCAGTACTTC. Protein: CASSLSSGRALETQYF. The full variable domain, rest sourced from reference TRBV5-1 and TRBJ2-5, is KAGVTQTPRYLIKTRGQQVTLSCSPISGHRSVSWYQQTPGQGLQFLFEYFSETQRNKGNFPGRFSGRQFSNSRSEMNVSTLELGDSALYLCASSLSSGRALETQYFGPGTRLLVL.

V and J are TRBV27 and TRBJ2-7; 7 bases fit TRBD2. CDR1 and CDR2 from the germline V gene are MNHEY and SMNVEV (reference sequence). V dropped 5 bases and J dropped 3; count of bases not matched to a gene: 10. The CDR3 is 15 amino acids. The CDR3, as DNA: TGTGCCAGCAGTCCCCTAAGCGGGACCCACTACGAGCAGTACTTC. Residues: CASSPLSGTHYEQYF.

The rearrangement uses TRBV7-3 and TRBJ2-3; D unresolved. With 5 bases removed from V and 3 bases from J, the gap between germline ends came to 9 bases. This CDR3 spans 13 amino acids. Per the germline V gene, CDR1 is SGHTA and CDR2 is FQGTGA. CDR3 region: CASSQARTDTQYF. CDR3 nucleotide sequence: TGTGCCAGCAGCCAAGCCCGGACAGATACGCAGTATTTT. Combining the CDR3 with reference TRBV7-3 and TRBJ2-3 gives the whole variable domain GAGVSQTPSNKVTEKGKYVELRCDPISGHTALYWYRQSLGQGPEFLIYFQGTGAADDSGLPNDRFFAVRPEGSVSTLKIQRTERGDSAVYLCASSQARTDTQYFGPGTRLTVL.

This sequence joins TRBV18 and TRBJ1-1; no reliable D call. The CDR3 has 13 residues. The germline CDR1 and CDR2 sequences are KGHSH and LQKENI. V was cut by 0 bases and J by 4 bases, with 6 bases left in between. DNA for the CDR3: TGTGCCAGCTCACCACCGGGCAGCACTGAAGCTTTCTTT. It yields the protein CASSPPGSTEAFF.

The genes are TRBV28 and TRBJ2-1; TRBD2 matches at 9 bases. Unmatched junction bases numbered 25, after V lost 7 bases and J lost 9 bases. The CDR3 runs 19 residues. Germline lookup yields CDR1 MDHEN and CDR2 SYDVKM. Here the CDR3 reads CASTPGEGALSGSPPEQFF. In nucleotides, the CDR3 is TGTGCCAGCACCCCAGGGGAGGGGGCGCTTAGCGGGAGCCCCCCTGAGCAGTTCTTC.

The CDR3 nucleotides read TGTGCCATCAGTGTACAGGATAGCAATCAGCCCCAGCATTTT. Protein product: CAISVQDSNQPQHF. The chain joins TRBV10-3 to TRBJ1-5; D may be TRBD1 (5 bases). The ends were cut back, 4 bases at V and 0 bases at J, with 7 bases in the middle. This CDR3 has 14 residues. The germline CDR1 and CDR2 sequences are ENHRY and SYGVKD.

This clone was observed once. The chain is built from TRBV6-6 and TRBJ1-4; TRBD1 aligns across 10 bases. CDR3 length: 16 amino acids. Germline V gives CDR1 MNHNY, CDR2 SVGAGI (reference sequence). Trimming cost V 4 bases and J 8 bases; bases outside gene matches: 10. In nucleotides, the CDR3 is TGTGCCAGCAGTTCACCCCCGGGACAGGGGCGGGAAAAACTGTTTTTT. It specifies CASSSPPGQGREKLFF.

The rearrangement joins TRBV9 to TRBJ1-2; 8 bases are a match to TRBD1. Germline CDR1 and CDR2: SGDLS and YYNGEE. V dropped 6 bases and J dropped 2; count of bases not matched to a gene: 6. The length of the CDR3 is 14 residues. The CDR3 DNA reads TGTGCCAGCACCAGGGACAGGCAGAACTATGGCTACACCTTC. This encodes CASTRDRQNYGYTF.

This clone was observed a single time. In nucleotides, the CDR3 is TGTGCCAGCAGCTCCGGGACTAGCGGGAGGGCCACAGAGACCCAGTACTTC. Translating gives CASSSGTSGRATETQYF. This chain uses TRBV7-3 with TRBJ2-5, with TRBD2 identical over 16 bases. After removal of 4 bases from V and 4 bases from J, the junction contained 6 bases not matched to a gene. CDR3 length equals 17 residues. Germline CDR1 is SGHTA and CDR2 is FQGTGA.

The chain links TRBV7-3 to TRBJ1-4; no definite D call. The CDR3 covers 14 residues. Trimming pared 5 bases from V and 5 bases from J, leaving 12 bases between. Germline CDR1 SGHTA, CDR2 FQGTGA. CDR3 nucleotides: TGTGCCAGCAGCGCCACCGGGCCGAATGAAAAACTGTTTTTT. This gives the protein CASSATGPNEKLFF.

This chain uses TRBV30 with TRBJ2-2; perhaps D is TRBD1 or TRBD2 (6 bases each). This CDR3 contains 14 residues. Germline assignment: CDR1 GTSNPN and CDR2 SVGIG (reference sequence). V was cut by 4 bases and J by 4 bases, with 13 bases left in between. The CDR3 loop is CAWNQGRPTGELFF. The CDR3 coding sequence is TGTGCCTGGAACCAGGGGAGGCCCACCGGGGAGCTGTTTTTT.

This chain uses TRBV29-1 with TRBJ2-7; D tentatively reads TRBD1 or TRBD2 (6 bases each). V lost 4 bases, J lost 9 bases, and 40 bases lay in between. In germline, CDR1 is SQVTM, CDR2 ANQGSEA. The CDR3 consists of 20 residues. In DNA, the CDR3 is TGCAGCGTTGGCCTTCGGACTGTGCCCCAAAAGAGAGGGGGGCCTTTTGGGCAGTACTTC. It translates to CSVGLRTVPQKRGGPFGQYF.

About this clone itself: This may come from a read error, since a much larger clone is one base off. A read error is likely, as this CDR3 ends without the conserved phenylalanine or tryptophan. The V and J genes are TRBV4-1 and TRBJ2-7; TRBD1 aligns across 8 bases. Germline V gene sequence: CDR1 MGHRA, CDR2 YSYEKL. The CDR3 is 18 residues long. After removal of 0 bases from V and 3 bases from J, the junction contained 13 bases not matched to a gene. The CDR3 sequence is CASSQEGGWTGKNYEQYL. The DNA for the CDR3 is TGCGCCAGCAGCCAAGAGGGCGGTTGGACAGGGAAAAACTACGAGCAGTACCTC.

The V and J genes are TRBV7-2 and TRBJ2-3, with 9 positions matching TRBD1. Germline V CDR1 and CDR2: SGHTA, FQGNSA. The CDR3 has 16 residues. V shed 5 bases, J shed 3 bases, and the junction held 9 bases outside the gene matches. CDR3 in DNA: TGTGCCAGCAGCCCCGGGACAGGGCTCCCGACAGATACGCAGTATTTT. Its protein is CASSPGTGLPTDTQYF.

Concerning this clone: With a far larger clone one base away, a read error is the likely cause. Other DNA sequences in this sample translate to the same CDR3. Here the CDR3 reads CASTSRGTATEAFF. Here the CDR3 DNA reads TGTGCCAGCACCTCGAGGGGGACAGCGACTGAAGCTTTCTTT. The rearrangement joins TRBV6-5 to TRBJ1-1, with 7 bases aligning to TRBD1. Germline V gene data show CDR1 as MNHEY and CDR2 as SVGAGI. This CDR3 region has 14 residues. J was trimmed by 5 bases and V by 7 bases; bases with no gene match: 10.

This clone was counted a few times. The chain joins TRBV2 to TRBJ2-7, with 15 positions matching TRBD2. CDR3 size: 15 residues. Germline loops: CDR1 SNHLY, CDR2 FYNNEI. Trimming cost V 6 bases and J 5 bases; bases outside gene matches: 5. For the CDR3, the DNA is TGTGCCAGCAGACCGGGACTAGCGGGAGGCAACGAGCAGTACTTC. Translated: CASRPGLAGGNEQYF.

The J gene is TRBJ2-2, the V gene TRBV28; 12 bases align to TRBD2. V dropped 2 bases and J dropped 5; count of bases not matched to a gene: 6. The CDR3 totals 17 residues. CDR1 is MDHEN and CDR2 is SYDVKM in the germline V gene. The CDR3 nucleotides read TGTGCCAGCAGTTTACTAGCGGGAGGGCCGAGAACCGGGGAGCTGTTTTTT. It specifies CASSLLAGGPRTGELFF.

This clone was recorded only once. The chain links TRBV19 to TRBJ2-3; no clear D. Trimming took off 4 bases at V and 1 base at J, with 9 bases between the two ends. Germline V gene data show CDR1 as LNHDA and CDR2 as SQIVND (reference sequence). The CDR3 contains 14 residues. CDR3 in amino acids: CASSRDPRTDTQYF. The DNA for the CDR3 is TGTGCCAGTAGTAGAGACCCGCGCACAGATACGCAGTATTTT. Complete variable domain (other parts from reference TRBV19 and TRBJ2-3): DGGITQSPKYLFRKEGQNVTLSCEQNLNHDAMYWYRQDPGQGLRLIYYSQIVNDFQKGDIAEGYSVSREKKESFPLTVTSAQKNPTAFYLCASSRDPRTDTQYFGPGTRLTVL.

V and J are TRBV7-2 and TRBJ2-7; D may be TRBD2 (6 bases). The CDR3 extends over 15 amino acids. Per the germline V gene, CDR1 is SGHTA and CDR2 is FQGNSA. V lost 2 bases and J 2 bases, leaving 13 bases between the germline ends. In DNA, the CDR3 is TGTGCCAGCAGCTTACTCTATGGCGGGGCCTACGAGCAGTACTTC. Its translation: CASSLLYGGAYEQYF.

The rearrangement links TRBV9 to TRBJ2-4, with TRBD1 matching over 11 bases. CDR1 and CDR2 (germline): SGDLS, YYNGEE. This CDR3 is built from 15 residues. V lost 4 bases, J lost 5 bases, and 5 bases stayed unmatched. The CDR3 sequence: CASSLRDRGENIQYF. The CDR3 region has the DNA TGTGCCAGCAGCCTCCGGGACAGGGGGGAAAACATTCAGTACTTC.

The CDR3 region is CASSLVSSGSNEQFF. The CDR3 coding sequence is TGTGCCAGCAGCTTGGTGTCTAGCGGGAGCAATGAGCAGTTCTTC. The genes are TRBV5-4 and TRBJ2-1, with 10 bases lining up with TRBD2. CDR3 length: 15 amino acids. Germline loops: CDR1 SGHNT, CDR2 YYREEE (reference sequence). Trimming removed 0 bases from V and 6 bases from J; junction bases left unmatched: 3.

The CDR3 region has the DNA TGTGCCAGCAGACTGGGAGCGGGAGGGCGGGCTGAGCAGTTCTTC. Its protein product is CASRLGAGGRAEQFF. This chain links TRBV7-3 with TRBJ2-1; TRBD2 matches at 10 bases. The CDR3 spans 15 residues. From germline, CDR1 is SGHTA and CDR2 FQGTGA. The V and J ends lost 6 bases and 9 bases, in that order; junction bases with no gene match: 11. The variable domain in full, with the rest retrieved from reference TRBV7-3 and TRBJ2-1, is GAGVSQTPSNKVTEKGKYVELRCDPISGHTALYWYRQSLGQGPEFLIYFQGTGAADDSGLPNDRFFAVRPEGSVSTLKIQRTERGDSAVYLCASRLGAGGRAEQFFGPGTRLTVL.